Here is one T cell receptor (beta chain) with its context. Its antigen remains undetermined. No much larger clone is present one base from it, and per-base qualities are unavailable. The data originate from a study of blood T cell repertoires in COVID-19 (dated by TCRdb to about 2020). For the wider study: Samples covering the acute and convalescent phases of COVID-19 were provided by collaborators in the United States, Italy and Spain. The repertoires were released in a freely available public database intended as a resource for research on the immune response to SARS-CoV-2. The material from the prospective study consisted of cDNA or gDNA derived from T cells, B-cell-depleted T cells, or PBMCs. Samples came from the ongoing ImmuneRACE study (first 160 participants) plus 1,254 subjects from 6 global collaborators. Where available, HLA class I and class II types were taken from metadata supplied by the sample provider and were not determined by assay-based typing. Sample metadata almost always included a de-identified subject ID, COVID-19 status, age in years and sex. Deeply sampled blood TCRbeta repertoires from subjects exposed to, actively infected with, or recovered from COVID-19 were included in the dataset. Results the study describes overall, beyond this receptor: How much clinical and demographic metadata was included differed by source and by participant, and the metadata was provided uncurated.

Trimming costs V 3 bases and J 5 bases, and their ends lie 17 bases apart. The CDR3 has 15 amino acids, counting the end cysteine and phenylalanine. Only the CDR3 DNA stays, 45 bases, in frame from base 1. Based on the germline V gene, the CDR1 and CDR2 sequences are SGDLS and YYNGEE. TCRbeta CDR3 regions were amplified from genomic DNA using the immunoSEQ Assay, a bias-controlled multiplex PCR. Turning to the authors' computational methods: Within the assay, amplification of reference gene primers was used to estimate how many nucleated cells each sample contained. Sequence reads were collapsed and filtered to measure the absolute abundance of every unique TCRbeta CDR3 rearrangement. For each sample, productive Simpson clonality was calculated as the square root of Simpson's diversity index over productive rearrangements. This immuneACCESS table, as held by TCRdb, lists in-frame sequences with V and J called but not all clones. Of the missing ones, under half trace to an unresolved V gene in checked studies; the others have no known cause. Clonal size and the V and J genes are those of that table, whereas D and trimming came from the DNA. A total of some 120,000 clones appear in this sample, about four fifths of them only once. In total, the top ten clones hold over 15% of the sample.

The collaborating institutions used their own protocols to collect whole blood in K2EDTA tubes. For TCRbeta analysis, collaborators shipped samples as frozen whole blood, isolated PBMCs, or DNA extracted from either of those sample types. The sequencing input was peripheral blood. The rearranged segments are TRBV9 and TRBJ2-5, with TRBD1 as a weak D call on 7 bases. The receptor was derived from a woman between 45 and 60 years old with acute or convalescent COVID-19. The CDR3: CASSARTGGGETQYF. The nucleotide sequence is TGTGCCAGCAGCGCTCGGACAGGTGGGGGGGAGACCCAGTACTTC.